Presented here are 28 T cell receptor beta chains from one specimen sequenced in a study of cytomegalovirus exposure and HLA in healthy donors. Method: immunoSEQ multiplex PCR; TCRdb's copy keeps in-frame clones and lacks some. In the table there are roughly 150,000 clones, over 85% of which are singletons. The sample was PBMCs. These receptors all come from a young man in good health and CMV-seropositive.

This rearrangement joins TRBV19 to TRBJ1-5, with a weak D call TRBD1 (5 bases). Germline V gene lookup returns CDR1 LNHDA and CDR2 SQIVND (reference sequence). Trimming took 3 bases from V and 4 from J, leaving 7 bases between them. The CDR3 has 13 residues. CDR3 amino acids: CASSIRQNQPQHF. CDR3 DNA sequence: TGTGCCAGTAGTATCCGACAGAATCAGCCCCAGCATTTT.

The CDR3 nucleotides read TGCGCCAGCAGCCATGAATCCCAGGAGACCCAGTACTTC. This codes for CASSHESQETQYF. The chain has TRBV4-1 and TRBJ2-5; D is unclear. This CDR3 has 13 amino acids. Between the trimmed V and J ends, which lost 3 bases and 5 bases, there was a span of 10 bases. Germline assignment: CDR1 MGHRA and CDR2 YSYEKL.

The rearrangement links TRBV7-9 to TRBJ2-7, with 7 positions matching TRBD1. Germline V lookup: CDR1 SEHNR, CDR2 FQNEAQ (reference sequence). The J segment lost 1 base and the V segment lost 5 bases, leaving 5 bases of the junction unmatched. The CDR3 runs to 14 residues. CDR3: CASSLRDRSYEQYF. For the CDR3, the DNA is TGTGCCAGCAGCCTCCGGGACAGATCCTACGAGCAGTACTTC.

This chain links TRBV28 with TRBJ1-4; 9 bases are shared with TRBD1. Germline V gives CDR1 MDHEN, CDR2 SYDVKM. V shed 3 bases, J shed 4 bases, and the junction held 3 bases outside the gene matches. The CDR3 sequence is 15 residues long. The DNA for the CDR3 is TGTGCCAGCAGTTTGGGGACAGGGTATAATGAAAAACTGTTTTTT. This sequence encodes CASSLGTGYNEKLFF.

CDR3 region: CASSPARDRAYEQYF. The CDR3 coding sequence is TGTGCCAGCTCACCAGCCAGGGATAGAGCCTACGAGCAGTACTTC. The gene calls are TRBV18 and TRBJ2-7, with D possibly matching TRBD1 (5 bases). CDR1 is KGHSH, CDR2 LQKENI, per germline. Between the trimmed V and J ends, which lost 2 bases and 2 bases, there was a span of 13 bases. This CDR3 is built from 15 residues. The full variable domain, its missing parts supplied by reference TRBV18 and TRBJ2-7, is NAGVMQNPRHLVRRRGQEARLRCSPMKGHSHVYWYRQLPEEGLKFMVYLQKENIIDESGMPKERFSAEFPKEGPSILRIQQVVRGDSAAYFCASSPARDRAYEQYFGPGTRLTVT.

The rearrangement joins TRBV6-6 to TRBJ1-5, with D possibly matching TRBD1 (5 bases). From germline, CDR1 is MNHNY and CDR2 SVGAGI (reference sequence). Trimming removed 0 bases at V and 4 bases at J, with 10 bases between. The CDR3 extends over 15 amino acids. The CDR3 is CASSYSGDWNQPQHF. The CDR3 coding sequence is TGTGCCAGCAGTTACTCAGGGGACTGGAATCAGCCCCAGCATTTT.

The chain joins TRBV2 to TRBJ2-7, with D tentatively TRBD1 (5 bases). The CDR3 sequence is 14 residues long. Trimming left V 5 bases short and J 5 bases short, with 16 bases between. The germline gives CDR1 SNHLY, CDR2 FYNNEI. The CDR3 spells CASSNRNPTDEQYF. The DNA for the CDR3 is TGTGCCAGCAGTAACAGGAATCCCACGGACGAGCAGTACTTC. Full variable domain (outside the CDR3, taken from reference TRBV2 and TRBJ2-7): EPEVTQTPSHQVTQMGQEVILRCVPISNHLYFYWYRQILGQKVEFLVSFYNNEISEKSEIFDDQFSVERPDGSNFTLKIRSTKLEDSAMYFCASSNRNPTDEQYFGPGTRLTVT.

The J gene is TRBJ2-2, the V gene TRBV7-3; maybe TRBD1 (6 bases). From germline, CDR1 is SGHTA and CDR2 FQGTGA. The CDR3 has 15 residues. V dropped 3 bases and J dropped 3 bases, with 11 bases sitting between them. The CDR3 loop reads CASSFGQTDTGELFF. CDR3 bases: TGTGCCAGCAGCTTCGGACAGACAGACACCGGGGAGCTGTTTTTT.

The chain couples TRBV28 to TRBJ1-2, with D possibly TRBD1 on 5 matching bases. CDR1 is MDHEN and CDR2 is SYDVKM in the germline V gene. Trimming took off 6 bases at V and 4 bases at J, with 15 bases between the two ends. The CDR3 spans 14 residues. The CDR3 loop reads CASRAAGGLYGYTF. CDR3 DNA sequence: TGTGCCAGCAGAGCCGCGGGGGGTCTCTATGGCTACACCTTC.

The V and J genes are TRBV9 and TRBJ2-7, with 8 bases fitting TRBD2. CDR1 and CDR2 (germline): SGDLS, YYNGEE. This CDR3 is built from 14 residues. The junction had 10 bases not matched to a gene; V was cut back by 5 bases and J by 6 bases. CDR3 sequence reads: CASSLSGRAREQYF. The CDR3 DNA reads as TGTGCCAGCAGTCTTTCCGGGAGGGCCCGCGAGCAGTACTTC.

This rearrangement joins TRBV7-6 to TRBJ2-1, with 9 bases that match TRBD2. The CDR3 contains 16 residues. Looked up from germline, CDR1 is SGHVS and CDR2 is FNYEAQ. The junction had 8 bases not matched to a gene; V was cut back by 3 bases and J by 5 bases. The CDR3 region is CASSLGGTSWDNEQFF. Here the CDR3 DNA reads TGTGCCAGCAGCTTGGGGGGGACTAGCTGGGACAATGAGCAGTTCTTC.

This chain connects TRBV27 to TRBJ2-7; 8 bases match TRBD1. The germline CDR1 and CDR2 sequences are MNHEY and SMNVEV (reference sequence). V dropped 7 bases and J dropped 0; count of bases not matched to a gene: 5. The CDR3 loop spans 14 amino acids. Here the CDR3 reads CASTSGTGSYEQYF. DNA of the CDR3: TGTGCCAGCACGAGTGGGACAGGCTCCTACGAGCAGTACTTC.

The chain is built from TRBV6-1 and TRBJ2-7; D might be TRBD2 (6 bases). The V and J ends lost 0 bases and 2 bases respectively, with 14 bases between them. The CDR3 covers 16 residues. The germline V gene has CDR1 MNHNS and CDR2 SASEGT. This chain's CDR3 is CASSEARMGLPYEQYF. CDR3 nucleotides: TGTGCCAGCAGTGAAGCTCGAATGGGACTTCCCTACGAGCAGTACTTC.

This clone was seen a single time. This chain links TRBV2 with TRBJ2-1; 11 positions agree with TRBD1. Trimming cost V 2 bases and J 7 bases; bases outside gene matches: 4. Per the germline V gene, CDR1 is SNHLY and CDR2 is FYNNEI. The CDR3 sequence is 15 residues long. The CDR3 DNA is TGTGCCAGCAGTGAACTCGGGACAGGGGGGAATGAGCAGTTCTTC. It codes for CASSELGTGGNEQFF.

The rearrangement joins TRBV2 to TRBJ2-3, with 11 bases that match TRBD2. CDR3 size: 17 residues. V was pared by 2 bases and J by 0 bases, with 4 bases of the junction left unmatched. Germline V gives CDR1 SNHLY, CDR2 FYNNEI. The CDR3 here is CASSEPTSGASTDTQYF. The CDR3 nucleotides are TGTGCCAGCAGTGAACCGACTAGCGGGGCTAGCACAGATACGCAGTATTTT.

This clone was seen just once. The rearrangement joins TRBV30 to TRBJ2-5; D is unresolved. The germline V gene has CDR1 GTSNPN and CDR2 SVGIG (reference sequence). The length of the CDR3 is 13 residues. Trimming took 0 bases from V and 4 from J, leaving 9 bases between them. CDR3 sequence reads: CAWSVFLAETQYF. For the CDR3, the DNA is TGTGCCTGGAGTGTCTTTCTGGCAGAGACCCAGTACTTC.

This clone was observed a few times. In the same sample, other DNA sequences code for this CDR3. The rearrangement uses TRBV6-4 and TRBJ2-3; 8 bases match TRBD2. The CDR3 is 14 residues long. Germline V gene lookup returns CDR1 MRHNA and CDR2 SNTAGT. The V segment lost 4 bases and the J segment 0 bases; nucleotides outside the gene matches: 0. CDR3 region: CASSASGSTDTQYF. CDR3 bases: TGTGCCAGCAGTGCTAGCGGGAGCACAGATACGCAGTATTTT.

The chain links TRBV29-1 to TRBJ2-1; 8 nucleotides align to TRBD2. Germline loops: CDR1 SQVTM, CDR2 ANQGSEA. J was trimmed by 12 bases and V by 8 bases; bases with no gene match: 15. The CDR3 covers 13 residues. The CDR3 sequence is CSTGGREPNSQFF. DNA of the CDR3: TGCAGCACGGGGGGGAGAGAGCCCAATTCGCAGTTCTTC.

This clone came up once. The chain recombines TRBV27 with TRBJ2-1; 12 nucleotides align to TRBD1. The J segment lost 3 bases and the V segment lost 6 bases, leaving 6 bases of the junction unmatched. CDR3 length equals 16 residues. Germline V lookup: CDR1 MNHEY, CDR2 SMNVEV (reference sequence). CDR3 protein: CASRRGTGGFYNEQFF. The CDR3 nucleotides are TGTGCCAGCAGGCGGGGGACAGGGGGCTTCTACAATGAGCAGTTCTTC.

CDR3 in amino acids: CASSIGADTQYF. The CDR3 DNA reads TGCGCCAGCAGCATAGGGGCAGATACGCAGTATTTT. V usage is TRBV5-1 and J usage is TRBJ2-3, with a tentative D call TRBD1 (5 bases). CDR3 length: 12 residues. Germline V gene lookup returns CDR1 SGHRS and CDR2 YFSETQ. V lost 4 bases, J lost 4 bases, and 7 bases lay in between.

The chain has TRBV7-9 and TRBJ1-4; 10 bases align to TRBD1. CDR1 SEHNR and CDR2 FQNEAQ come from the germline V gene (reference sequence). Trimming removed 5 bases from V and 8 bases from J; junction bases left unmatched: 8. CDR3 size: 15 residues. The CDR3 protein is CASSPRTGGEEKLFF. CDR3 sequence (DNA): TGTGCCAGCAGCCCACGGACAGGGGGAGAGGAAAAACTGTTTTTT.

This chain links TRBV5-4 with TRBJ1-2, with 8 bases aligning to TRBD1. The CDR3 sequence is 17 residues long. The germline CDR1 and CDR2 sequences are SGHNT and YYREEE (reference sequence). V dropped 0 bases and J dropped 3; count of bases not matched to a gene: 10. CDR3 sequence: CASSLVGTGLTYYGYTF. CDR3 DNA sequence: TGTGCCAGCAGCTTGGTAGGGACAGGTCTGACTTACTATGGCTACACCTTC. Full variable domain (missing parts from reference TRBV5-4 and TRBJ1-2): ETGVTQSPTHLIKTRGQQVTLRCSSQSGHNTVSWYQQALGQGPQFIFQYYREEENGRGNFPPRFSGLQFPNYSSELNVNALELDDSALYLCASSLVGTGLTYYGYTFGSGTRLTVV.

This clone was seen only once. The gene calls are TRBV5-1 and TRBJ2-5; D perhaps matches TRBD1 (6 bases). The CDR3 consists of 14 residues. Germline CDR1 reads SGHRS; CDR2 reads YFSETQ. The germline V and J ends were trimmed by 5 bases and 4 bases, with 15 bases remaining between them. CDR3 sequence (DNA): TGCGCCAGCAGAGGACAGTTAGGACCAGAGACCCAGTACTTC. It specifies CASRGQLGPETQYF.

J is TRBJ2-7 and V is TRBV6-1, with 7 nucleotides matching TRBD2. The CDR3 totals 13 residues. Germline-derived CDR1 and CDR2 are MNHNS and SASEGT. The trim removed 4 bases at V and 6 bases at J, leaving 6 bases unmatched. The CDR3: CASSGRTSGEQYF. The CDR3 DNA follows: TGTGCCAGCAGTGGTCGGACTAGTGGCGAGCAGTACTTC.

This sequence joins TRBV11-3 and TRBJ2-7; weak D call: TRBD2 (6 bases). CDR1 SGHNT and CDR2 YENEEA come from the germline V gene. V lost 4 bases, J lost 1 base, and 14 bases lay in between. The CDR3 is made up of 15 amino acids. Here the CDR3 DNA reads TGTGCCAGCAGCTACCGTTCGGGAGCTTCCTACGAGCAGTACTTC. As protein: CASSYRSGASYEQYF. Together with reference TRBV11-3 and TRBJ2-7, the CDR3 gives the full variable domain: EAGVVQSPRYKIIEKKQPVAFWCNPISGHNTLYWYLQNLGQGPELLIRYENEEAVDDSQLPKDRFSAERLKGVDSTLKIQPAELGDSAVYLCASSYRSGASYEQYFGPGTRLTVT.

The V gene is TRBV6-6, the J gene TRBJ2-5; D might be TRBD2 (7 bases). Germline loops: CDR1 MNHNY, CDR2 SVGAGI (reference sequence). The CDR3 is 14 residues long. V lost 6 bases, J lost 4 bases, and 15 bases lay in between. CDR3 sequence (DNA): TGTGCCAGCAGCCCGGGGAGGGGGGCAGAGACCCAGTACTTC. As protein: CASSPGRGAETQYF.

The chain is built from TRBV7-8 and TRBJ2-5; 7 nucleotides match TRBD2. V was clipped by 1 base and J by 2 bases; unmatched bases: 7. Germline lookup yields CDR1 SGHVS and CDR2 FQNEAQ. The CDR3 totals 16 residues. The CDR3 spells CASSLVSSSGQETQYF. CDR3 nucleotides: TGTGCCAGCAGCTTAGTTTCGTCTAGCGGTCAAGAGACCCAGTACTTC.

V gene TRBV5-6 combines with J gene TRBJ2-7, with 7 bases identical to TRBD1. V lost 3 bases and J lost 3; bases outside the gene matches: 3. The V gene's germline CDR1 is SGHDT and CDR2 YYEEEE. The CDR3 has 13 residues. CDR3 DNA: TGTGCCAGCAGCTCAGGGGACAGCTACGAGCAGTACTTC. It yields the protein CASSSGDSYEQYF.